The 16 T cell receptor beta chains below all came from one sample that was sequenced in a study of Ad26.COV2.S vaccination and SARS-CoV-2 variants. Libraries were prepared by immunoSEQ multiplex PCR; TCRdb keeps only in-frame clonotypes and omits some of them. The table lists about 350,000 clones, approximately 90% of them singletons. Indicated treatment: roughly 19 received Ad26.COV2.S at low or high dose, single or two shots; several received placebo; per-sample allocation not given. Specimens were obtained on day 63 following the first vaccine or placebo injection. Sample: peripheral blood, taken in a trial of Ad26.COV2.S vaccine versus placebo. The receptors stem from a person between 18 and 60 years old who received the Ad26.COV2.S COVID-19 vaccine or a placebo.

The chain employs TRBV7-8 and TRBJ2-3, with D tentatively TRBD1 (5 bases). V lost 7 bases and J lost 2, with 13 bases in between. The germline V gene has CDR1 SGHVS and CDR2 FQNEAQ. This CDR3 region has 14 residues. As DNA, the CDR3 is TGTGCCAGCAAATGGACAAGGATCACAGATACGCAGTATTTT. This translates into CASKWTRITDTQYF.

Notes on this clone: The same CDR3 is also encoded by other DNA sequences in this sample. The rearrangement uses TRBV28 and TRBJ2-7; D call uncertain. CDR1 and CDR2 from the germline V gene are MDHEN and SYDVKM. Trimming left V 3 bases short and J 0 bases short, with 6 bases between. The CDR3 is 13 residues long. The CDR3 here is CASSFGVSYEQYF. The CDR3 DNA reads as TGTGCCAGCAGTTTTGGGGTCTCCTACGAGCAGTACTTC. The full variable domain, its missing parts supplied by reference TRBV28 and TRBJ2-7, is DVKVTQSSRYLVKRTGEKVFLECVQDMDHENMFWYRQDPGLGLRLIYFSYDVKMKEKGDIPEGYSVSREKKERFSLILESASTNQTSMYLCASSFGVSYEQYFGPGTRLTVT.

The genes are TRBV24-1 and TRBJ2-3; either TRBD1 or TRBD2 may supply D (5 bases each). Germline CDR1 and CDR2: KGHDR and SFDVKD. Trimming stripped 5 bases from V and 5 bases from J, with 10 bases between. CDR3 length equals 13 residues. The CDR3 DNA reads TGTGCCACCAGTGTCAATGGGGGAGATACGCAGTATTTT. The encoded protein is CATSVNGGDTQYF.

The V and J genes are TRBV5-1 and TRBJ2-1, with 7 bases identical to TRBD2. The CDR3 length is 17 residues. J lost 5 bases, V lost 4 bases, and 15 bases had no gene match. CDR1 SGHRS and CDR2 YFSETQ come from the germline V gene. This chain's CDR3 is CASSPRRGSRKDNEQFF. The CDR3 nucleotides read TGCGCCAGCAGCCCCCGGCGGGGGTCGCGGAAAGACAATGAGCAGTTCTTC. Combining the CDR3 with reference TRBV5-1 and TRBJ2-1 gives the whole variable domain KAGVTQTPRYLIKTRGQQVTLSCSPISGHRSVSWYQQTPGQGLQFLFEYFSETQRNKGNFPGRFSGRQFSNSRSEMNVSTLELGDSALYLCASSPRRGSRKDNEQFFGPGTRLTVL.

This clone has more than one count but fewer than ten. The V call is TRBV4-1, the J call TRBJ1-5; 9 bases fit TRBD1. V was clipped by 3 bases and J by 5 bases; unmatched bases: 8. The V gene's germline CDR1 is MGHRA and CDR2 YSYEKL. The CDR3 contains 16 residues. In nucleotides, the CDR3 is TGCGCCAGCAGCCAGGTATTGGGACAGGGTGATCAGCCCCAGCATTTT. The encoded protein is CASSQVLGQGDQPQHF.

The chain recombines TRBV2 with TRBJ1-6; D may be TRBD1 (6 bases). The CDR3 runs to 14 residues. Trimming shortened V by 3 bases and J by 7 bases, and 10 bases separated the two germline ends. In germline, CDR1 is SNHLY, CDR2 FYNNEI. The CDR3 DNA reads as TGTGCCAGCAGTGATAAGGGGGGCAATTCACCCCTCCACTTT. Translating it yields CASSDKGGNSPLHF.

This clone occurred a few times. The chain carries TRBV9 and TRBJ1-2, with D possibly being TRBD1 (6 bases). CDR3 length: 15 amino acids. Germline CDR1 and CDR2: SGDLS and YYNGEE. V gave up 3 bases and J gave up 7 bases, with 19 bases separating them. The CDR3 spells CASSETGTEGVGYTF. The CDR3 DNA sequence: TGTGCCAGCAGCGAAACAGGGACCGAAGGGGTTGGCTACACCTTC.

This chain uses TRBV7-6 with TRBJ2-5, with 8 bases lining up with TRBD1. After removal of 1 base from V and 4 bases from J, the junction contained 5 bases not matched to a gene. The CDR3 is 15 residues long. CDR1 is SGHVS, CDR2 FNYEAQ, per germline. The CDR3 coding sequence is TGTGCCAGCAGCTTAGGGAGCGGACAGGGAGAGACCCAGTACTTC. This sequence encodes CASSLGSGQGETQYF. The full variable domain, its missing parts supplied by reference TRBV7-6 and TRBJ2-5, is GAGVSQSPRYKVTKRGQDVALRCDPISGHVSLYWYRQALGQGPEFLTYFNYEAQQDKSGLPNDRFSAERPEGSISTLTIQRTEQRDSAMYRCASSLGSGQGETQYFGPGTRLLVL.

The chain combines TRBV3-1 (or the pseudogene TRBV3-2) with TRBJ1-6; D unclear. The ends were cut back, 5 bases at V and 9 bases at J, with 8 bases in the middle. The CDR3 totals 12 residues. Germline CDR1 LGHDT, CDR2 YNNKEL (reference sequence). CDR3: CASSSHSSPLHF. The CDR3 coding sequence is TGTGCCAGCAGCTCCCATTCTTCACCCCTCCACTTT.

The genes are TRBV12-5 and TRBJ1-1; D unresolved. Germline assignment: CDR1 LGHNT and CDR2 FRNRAP. The CDR3 sequence is 13 residues long. V was pared by 4 bases and J by 4 bases, with 10 bases between. The DNA for the CDR3 is TGTGCTAGTGGTTCTGGAGGTGGCACTGAAGCTTTCTTT. As protein: CASGSGGGTEAFF.

This chain uses TRBV30 with TRBJ1-1; D is undetermined. V was pared by 0 bases and J by 11 bases, with 13 bases between. This CDR3 region has 12 residues. CDR1 is GTSNPN and CDR2 is SVGIG in the germline V gene (reference sequence). This CDR3 is CAWSVLDHKAFF. In nucleotides, the CDR3 is TGTGCCTGGAGTGTACTTGACCACAAGGCTTTCTTT.

The chain carries TRBV11-1 and TRBJ2-7; D call uncertain. This CDR3 has 15 residues. The germline gives CDR1 SGHAT, CDR2 FQDESV (reference sequence). Trimming removed 2 bases at V and 2 bases at J, with 13 bases between. The CDR3 DNA reads as TGTGCCAGCAGCTTAAGGATTCAGCCCCCCTACGAGCAGTACTTC. It encodes CASSLRIQPPYEQYF.

This chain uses TRBV5-5 with TRBJ1-6; D uncertain. CDR3 size: 15 residues. Trimming pared 2 bases from V and 6 bases from J, leaving 12 bases between. Germline V gene lookup returns CDR1 SGHKS and CDR2 YYEKEE (reference sequence). The CDR3 bases are TGTGCCAGCAGCTTTGGTACAGCTATTAATTCACCCCTCCACTTT. Encoded protein: CASSFGTAINSPLHF.

J is TRBJ1-1 and V is TRBV28, with 7 bases identical to TRBD1. V dropped 5 bases and J dropped 5; count of bases not matched to a gene: 5. This CDR3 has 13 residues. Germline CDR1 reads MDHEN; CDR2 reads SYDVKM. The CDR3 region is CASSPSTGTEAFF. The CDR3 DNA sequence: TGTGCCAGCAGTCCCTCGACAGGGACTGAAGCTTTCTTT.

This chain connects TRBV28 to TRBJ2-7; 12 positions agree with TRBD2. The CDR3 totals 18 residues. With V trimmed by 1 base and J by 2 bases, 9 bases remained unmatched. Germline V gives CDR1 MDHEN, CDR2 SYDVKM. This CDR3 is CASSLLTSGRGRAYEQYF. The CDR3 DNA follows: TGTGCCAGCAGTTTATTGACTAGCGGGAGAGGTAGAGCCTACGAGCAGTACTTC.

The chain couples TRBV6-5 to TRBJ2-1, with D tentatively TRBD2 (6 bases). The CDR3 spans 14 residues. Per germline, CDR1 MNHEY and CDR2 SVGAGI. The V end was cut by 5 bases, the J end by 0 bases, with 8 bases between. DNA of the CDR3: TGTGCCAGCAGTCGGGGGAGCTCCTACAATGAGCAGTTCTTC. Translation gives CASSRGSSYNEQFF.